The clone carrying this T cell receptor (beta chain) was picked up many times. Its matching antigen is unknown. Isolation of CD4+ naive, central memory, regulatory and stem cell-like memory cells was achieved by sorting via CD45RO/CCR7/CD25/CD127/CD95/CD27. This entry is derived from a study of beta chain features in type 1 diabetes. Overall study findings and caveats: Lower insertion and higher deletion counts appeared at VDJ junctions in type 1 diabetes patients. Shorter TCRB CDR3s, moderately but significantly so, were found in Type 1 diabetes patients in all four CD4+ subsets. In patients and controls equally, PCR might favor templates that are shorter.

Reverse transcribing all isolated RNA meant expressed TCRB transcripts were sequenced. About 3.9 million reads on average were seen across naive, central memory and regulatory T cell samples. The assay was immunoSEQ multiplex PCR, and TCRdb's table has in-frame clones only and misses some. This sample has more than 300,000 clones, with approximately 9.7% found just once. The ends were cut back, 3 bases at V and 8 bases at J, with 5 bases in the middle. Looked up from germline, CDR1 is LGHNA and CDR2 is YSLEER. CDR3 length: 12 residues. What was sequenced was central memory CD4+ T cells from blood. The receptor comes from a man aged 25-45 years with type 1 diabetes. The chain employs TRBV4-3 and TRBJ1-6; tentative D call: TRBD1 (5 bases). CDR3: CASSQGDSPLHF. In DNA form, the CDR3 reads TGCGCCAGCAGCCAGGGGGATTCACCCCTCCACTTT.